This T cell receptor beta chain was sequenced for a study of radiotherapy plus CTLA-4 blockade in lung cancer. Whole-study context: Objective responses emerged in around 18% of patients, and 31% attained disease control. Study outcomes and limitations: Tumor-derived TCR clones expanded in blood after radiotherapy plus ipilimumab.

Germline CDR1 and CDR2: SNHLY and FYNNEI. The CDR3 is 13 residues long. V lost 4 bases to trimming and J lost 2 bases, with 8 bases between them. Patients in the study, people with chemo-refractory metastatic non-small-cell lung cancer, received focal radiation plus ipilimumab CTLA-4 blockade. Worth noting for this clone: Its matching antigen is unknown.

Method: immunoSEQ multiplex PCR; TCRdb's copy keeps in-frame clones and lacks some. The table includes 78,000 or so clones, around 87% detected once. The source was peripheral blood, collected from a patient treated with radiotherapy plus ipilimumab. The J gene is TRBJ2-5, the V gene TRBV2; D is perhaps TRBD2 (5 bases). The TCR comes from a human donor with non-small cell lung cancer who had stable disease on radiotherapy plus ipilimumab. The CDR3 DNA reads TGTGCCAGCAGTGCCTCGGGGCAAGAGACCCAGTACTTC. This encodes CASSASGQETQYF.